The 26 T cell receptor beta chains below all came from one sample that was sequenced in a study of human T cells and chemical hapten exposure. Time point described: patch test 1, 2 weeks after DPC sensitization. Indicated treatment: therapeutic diphenylcyclopropenone sensitization with weekly scalp DPC. One entry per CDR3 protein results from TCRdb running MiXCR on the RACE reads. This sample has about 360,000 distinct CDR3 sequences, with approximately 4.4% found just once. The sample was whole blood, taken in connection with sensitization to the hapten diphenylcyclopropenone (DPC). These receptors were collected from a woman aged 50 to 65 with alopecia areata. Some clones in this sample may be carry-over from other donors' samples.

The chain has TRBV5-4 and TRBJ2-7; tentatively, D is TRBD2 (5 bases). The CDR3 is made up of 12 amino acids. The V gene lost 2 bases and the J gene lost 6 bases, with 9 bases spanning the gap. The germline gives CDR1 SGHNT, CDR2 YYREEE (reference sequence). CDR3 region: CASSFWSGEQYF. In nucleotides, the CDR3 is TGTGCCAGCAGCTTTTGGAGCGGCGAGCAGTACTTC.

This clonotype was seen at least ten times. CDR3 DNA sequence: TGTGCCAGCAGCGGGGGATGGGGTGGGGCCAACGTCCTGACTTTC. Translated, it gives CASSGGWGGANVLTF. The rearrangement links TRBV6-5 to TRBJ2-6; D possibly corresponds to TRBD2 (6 bases). This CDR3 is built from 15 residues. Deletions cut 6 bases from V and 3 bases from J, with 12 bases between. Germline values: CDR1 MNHEY, CDR2 SVGAGI.

The chain couples TRBV15 to TRBJ2-1, with 11 positions matching TRBD2. The CDR3 contains 16 residues. CDR1 and CDR2 (germline): LNHNV, YYDKDF (reference sequence). With 3 bases clipped from V and 7 bases from J, the junction kept 8 bases outside the gene matches. The DNA for the CDR3 is TGTGCCACCAGCAGGTTTAGCGGGAGGGCCTTAAATGAGCAGTTCTTC. Its protein product is CATSRFSGRALNEQFF.

There are many counts of this clonotype. This chain links TRBV6-1 with TRBJ1-5; D is ambiguous. This CDR3 comprises 12 residues. The V end was cut by 4 bases, the J end by 16 bases, with 17 bases between. CDR1 and CDR2 (germline): MNHNS, SASEGT. The CDR3 spells CASSVSHGDKHF. The CDR3 DNA is TGTGCCAGCAGTGTTTCACACGGCGACAAACATTTT.

This clonotype was seen a handful of times. The gene calls are TRBV20-1 and TRBJ2-1; D is ambiguous. Trimming pared 3 bases from V and 5 bases from J, leaving 14 bases between. Per germline, CDR1 DFQATT and CDR2 SNEGSKA (reference sequence). The CDR3 totals 14 residues. Here the CDR3 DNA reads TGCAGTGCTAGCGGTTTAGCCCGTGACAATGAGCAGTTCTTC. It codes for CSASGLARDNEQFF.

This clonotype was seen ten or more times. This chain connects TRBV9 to TRBJ2-5; 7 bases match TRBD2. V lost 0 bases, J lost 2 bases, and 4 bases stayed unmatched. Germline CDR1 SGDLS, CDR2 YYNGEE. The CDR3 totals 15 residues. The CDR3 reads CASSVGGGGQETQYF. CDR3 bases: TGTGCCAGCAGCGTAGGAGGCGGGGGACAAGAGACCCAGTACTTC. Complete variable domain (other parts from reference TRBV9 and TRBJ2-5): DSGVTQTPKHLITATGQRVTLRCSPRSGDLSVYWYQQSLDQGLQFLIQYYNGEERAKGNILERFSAQQFPDLHSELNLSSLELGDSALYFCASSVGGGGQETQYFGPGTRLLVL.

A few counts support this clonotype. V is TRBV28 and J is TRBJ1-2; 7 bases map to TRBD1. Germline CDR1 MDHEN, CDR2 SYDVKM. Trimming at V came to 4 bases and at J to 8 bases, leaving 7 bases not matched to a gene. The CDR3 has 13 amino acids. In DNA, the CDR3 is TGTGCCAGCAGTTCATCGACAGGGCAGGGCTACACCTTC. This gives the protein CASSSSTGQGYTF.

This clonotype was found a few times. The chain links TRBV3-1 to TRBJ1-5; 9 bases fit TRBD1. Germline V lookup: CDR1 LGHDT, CDR2 YNNKEL (reference sequence). The V segment lost 4 bases and the J segment 7 bases; nucleotides outside the gene matches: 11. This CDR3 has 16 residues. CDR3 bases: TGTGCCAGCAGCCCGACATGGACAGGGGTAGGGCAGCCCCAGCATTTT. It codes for CASSPTWTGVGQPQHF. Filled out from reference TRBV3-1 and TRBJ1-5, the complete variable domain reads DTAVSQTPKYLVTQMGNDKSIKCEQNLGHDTMYWYKQDSKKFLKIMFSYNNKELIINETVPNRFSPKSPDKAHLNLHINSLELGDSAVYFCASSPTWTGVGQPQHFGDGTRLSIL.

This clonotype came up many times. V is TRBV6-5 and J is TRBJ1-5, with TRBD1 matching over 8 bases. This CDR3 is built from 13 residues. Germline CDR1 is MNHEY and CDR2 is SVGAGI. The chain's CDR3 is CVAGGTGHQPQHF. CDR3 DNA: TGTGTCGCGGGGGGGACAGGTCATCAGCCCCAGCATTTT.

There are a few counts of this clonotype. The CDR3 loop reads CASSLVAAGELFF. Here the CDR3 DNA reads TGTGCCAGCAGCTTGGTAGCGGCCGGGGAGCTGTTTTTT. V gene TRBV5-4 combines with J gene TRBJ2-2; weak D call: TRBD2 (6 bases). Trimming stripped 0 bases from V and 6 bases from J, with 6 bases between. CDR3 length equals 13 residues. CDR1 SGHNT and CDR2 YYREEE come from the germline V gene (reference sequence).

In its sample, this clonotype was seen a few times. J is TRBJ2-7 and V is TRBV2, with 12 bases lining up with TRBD2. Germline CDR1 is SNHLY and CDR2 is FYNNEI. The V segment lost 6 bases and the J segment 2 bases; nucleotides outside the gene matches: 2. The CDR3 totals 14 residues. CDR3: CASRRLAGAYEQYF. DNA for the CDR3: TGTGCCAGCAGACGACTAGCGGGGGCCTACGAGCAGTACTTC.

This clonotype was counted many times. The CDR3 bases are TGCAGCGTTGGACCGAACAGGGAGAGTATCCAGTACTTC. It encodes CSVGPNRESIQYF. V and J are TRBV29-1 and TRBJ2-5; D might be TRBD1 (6 bases). Germline-derived CDR1 and CDR2 are SQVTM and ANQGSEA. The CDR3 contains 13 residues. The V gene lost 4 bases and the J gene lost 10 bases, with 19 bases spanning the gap. The whole variable domain, remainder taken from reference TRBV29-1 and TRBJ2-5, is SAVISQKPSRDICQRGTSLTIQCQVDSQVTMMFWYRQQPGQSLTLIATANQGSEATYESGFVIDKFPISRPNLTFSTLTVSNMSPEDSSIYLCSVGPNRESIQYFGPGTRLLVL.

The chain combines TRBV7-2 with TRBJ1-5, with TRBD1 as a possible D gene (6 bases). This CDR3 contains 17 residues. Trimming removed 0 bases at V and 1 base at J, with 13 bases between. CDR1 is SGHTA and CDR2 is FQGNSA in the germline V gene. CDR3 in amino acids: CASSLAGTGTSNQPQHF. In DNA, the CDR3 is TGTGCCAGCAGCTTAGCAGGTACAGGGACCAGCAATCAGCCCCAGCATTTT.

This clonotype was detected many times. The chain has TRBV20-1 and TRBJ2-7; D is unresolved. CDR1 and CDR2 (germline): DFQATT, SNEGSKA (reference sequence). With 0 bases removed from V and 7 bases from J, the gap between germline ends came to 16 bases. The CDR3 contains 14 residues. In nucleotides, the CDR3 is TGCAGTGCTAGAGATCCCCTAGTGGGTCTGGAGCAGTACTTC. It is translated as CSARDPLVGLEQYF.

This clonotype was seen many times. This chain connects TRBV20-1 to TRBJ1-5; D not certain. Germline V gives CDR1 DFQATT, CDR2 SNEGSKA (reference sequence). V was clipped by 1 base and J by 7 bases, with 11 bases between them. The CDR3 is 13 residues long. CDR3 residues: CSARAATGQPQHF. The CDR3 nucleotides are TGCAGTGCTAGAGCCGCTACGGGCCAGCCCCAGCATTTT.

The rearrangement uses TRBV15 and TRBJ1-2; D unresolved. This CDR3 region has 12 residues. The germline V gene has CDR1 LNHNV and CDR2 YYDKDF (reference sequence). V was pared by 0 bases and J by 5 bases, with 4 bases between. As DNA, the CDR3 is TGTGCCACCAGCAGAGAGGATTATGGCTACACCTTC. It translates to CATSREDYGYTF.

This clonotype came up many times. The chain has TRBV6-5 and TRBJ2-5, with TRBD2 identical over 7 bases. This CDR3 has 13 amino acids. Germline V gives CDR1 MNHEY, CDR2 SVGAGI. Germline trimming cut 9 bases from V and 9 bases from J; bases unmatched to any gene: 13. CDR3 nucleotide sequence: TGTGCCAGTTGGGGGGGTAGCGGCGGGGCCCAGTACTTC. Amino acid sequence: CASWGGSGGAQYF.

This clonotype has ten or more counts. The chain has TRBV18 and TRBJ1-5; possibly TRBD1 for D (6 bases). Germline V gene lookup returns CDR1 KGHSH and CDR2 LQKENI. This CDR3 has 15 residues. With 5 bases removed from V and 6 bases from J, the gap between germline ends came to 17 bases. CDR3 in DNA: TGTGCCAGCTCATTACCGGGACGGACAGCTCAGCCCCAGCATTTT. It codes for CASSLPGRTAQPQHF. The full variable domain, its missing parts supplied by reference TRBV18 and TRBJ1-5, is NAGVMQNPRHLVRRRGQEARLRCSPMKGHSHVYWYRQLPEEGLKFMVYLQKENIIDESGMPKERFSAEFPKEGPSILRIQQVVRGDSAAYFCASSLPGRTAQPQHFGDGTRLSIL.

This clonotype was counted a few times. This rearrangement joins TRBV5-1 to TRBJ1-1; D unclear. Trimming took off 10 bases at V and 10 bases at J, with 11 bases between the two ends. CDR1 and CDR2 (germline): SGHRS, YFSETQ. CDR3 length: 9 amino acids. CDR3 protein: CAVQKGAFF. CDR3 sequence (DNA): TGCGCCGTTCAAAAGGGAGCTTTCTTT.

The chain carries TRBV29-1 and TRBJ2-7; tentatively, D is TRBD2 (5 bases). Germline V lookup: CDR1 SQVTM, CDR2 ANQGSEA. The CDR3 length is 12 residues. Trimming removed 4 bases at V and 6 bases at J, with 13 bases between. The DNA of the CDR3 is TGCAGCGTTGTCGGGGATAATCGCGAGCAGTACTTC. Its protein is CSVVGDNREQYF.

This clonotype has a count of ten or more. The chain recombines TRBV12-3 or TRBV12-4 with TRBJ2-1; D assignment may be TRBD1 or TRBD2 (5 bases each). This CDR3 has 15 residues. With 5 bases removed from V and 4 bases from J, the gap between germline ends came to 15 bases. The CDR3 is CASSGNRDDYNEQFF. CDR3 in DNA: TGTGCCAGCAGTGGGAACCGGGACGATTACAATGAGCAGTTCTTC.

This clonotype was counted many times. The chain has TRBV28 and TRBJ2-3; TRBD1 matches 8 bases. With V trimmed by 3 bases and J by 5 bases, 7 bases remained unmatched. CDR1 is MDHEN, CDR2 SYDVKM, per germline. The CDR3 has 15 residues. CDR3 in amino acids: CASSFGTGPGDTQYF. CDR3 nucleotides: TGTGCCAGCAGTTTTGGGACAGGCCCTGGAGATACGCAGTATTTT.

In this sample, this clonotype turned up a few times. The CDR3 sequence: CASSLLQGETGELFF. CDR3 DNA: TGCGCCAGCAGCTTGTTACAGGGGGAAACCGGGGAGCTGTTTTTT. This sequence joins TRBV5-1 and TRBJ2-2, with 8 positions matching TRBD1. The length of the CDR3 is 15 residues. Germline V lookup: CDR1 SGHRS, CDR2 YFSETQ. V shed 1 base, J shed 5 bases, and the junction held 4 bases outside the gene matches.

This clonotype was picked up many times. The chain uses TRBV28 and TRBJ1-1; perhaps TRBD1 as D (5 bases). Germline lookup yields CDR1 MDHEN and CDR2 SYDVKM. The CDR3 extends over 15 amino acids. Trimming left V 6 bases short and J 3 bases short, with 17 bases between. CDR3 nucleotides: TGTGCCAGCAGACGCCGCGGGGTGGGGGACACTGAAGCTTTCTTT. Its protein product is CASRRRGVGDTEAFF. The whole variable domain, filled in from reference TRBV28 and TRBJ1-1, reads DVKVTQSSRYLVKRTGEKVFLECVQDMDHENMFWYRQDPGLGLRLIYFSYDVKMKEKGDIPEGYSVSREKKERFSLILESASTNQTSMYLCASRRRGVGDTEAFFGQGTRLTVV.

This clonotype has at least ten counts. The chain has TRBV6-5 and TRBJ2-3; D unclear. This CDR3 has 13 amino acids. The V gene lost 6 bases and the J gene lost 2 bases, with 9 bases spanning the gap. Germline V gives CDR1 MNHEY, CDR2 SVGAGI. The CDR3 DNA is TGTGCCAGCAGCTACGACCACACAGATACGCAGTATTTT. Encoded protein: CASSYDHTDTQYF.

This clonotype was observed a handful of times. This chain links TRBV12-3 or TRBV12-4 with TRBJ2-1, with 9 bases aligning to TRBD2. The CDR3 extends over 13 amino acids. V lost 6 bases, J lost 7 bases, and 4 bases stayed unmatched. The CDR3 coding sequence is TGTGCCAGCAGCCGACTAGCGGCTAATGAGCAGTTCTTC. Its translation: CASSRLAANEQFF.